This TCR beta chain was found in a study of PD-L1 blockade in urothelial cancer. Study summary: Blood analysis occurred 3 weeks (second dose) and 6 weeks after treatment start. The median number of T cells present in blood samples was approximately 130,000.

Repertoires were generated with immunoSEQ multiplex PCR, while TCRdb's copy carries only in-frame clones and drops some. The sample contains roughly 90,000 clones, 90% to 95% of which appear only once. Study-wide results and caveats: It was durable-benefit patients whose tumor-associated blood clones expanded more at 3 weeks.

Worth noting for this clone: The antigen is undetermined.

The TCR sequence derives from a man between 60 and 75 years old with urothelial cancer. The sample here was PBMCs, taken around atezolizumab (anti-PD-L1) treatment.

The CDR3 protein is CASSLAPGQGSHEQYF. The CDR3 bases are TGTGCCAGCAGCTTAGCGCCGGGACAGGGGTCCCACGAGCAGTACTTC. V usage is TRBV7-9 and J usage is TRBJ2-7; 10 bases map to TRBD1. This CDR3 contains 16 residues. Trimming at V came to 0 bases and at J to 5 bases, leaving 7 bases not matched to a gene. Looked up from germline, CDR1 is SEHNR and CDR2 is FQNEAQ (reference sequence).